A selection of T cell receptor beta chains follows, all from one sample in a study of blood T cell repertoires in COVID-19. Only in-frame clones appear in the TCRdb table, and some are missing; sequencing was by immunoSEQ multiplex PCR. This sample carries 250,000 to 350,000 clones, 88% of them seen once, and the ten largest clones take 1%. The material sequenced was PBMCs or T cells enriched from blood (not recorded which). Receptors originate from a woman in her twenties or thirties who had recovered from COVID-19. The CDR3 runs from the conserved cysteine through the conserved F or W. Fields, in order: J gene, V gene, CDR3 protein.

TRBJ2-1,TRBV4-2,CASSEPGDNNEQFF
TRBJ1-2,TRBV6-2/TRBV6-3,CASSYSGHEGGYTF
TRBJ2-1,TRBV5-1,CASSLGRDNEQFF
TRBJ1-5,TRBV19,CASSASVDQPQHF
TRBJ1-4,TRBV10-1,CASRTGGEKLFF
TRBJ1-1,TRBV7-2,CASSHRGITEAFF
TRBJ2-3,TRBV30,CAWSTWTRVQDTQYF
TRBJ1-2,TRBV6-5,CASSLQANYGYTF
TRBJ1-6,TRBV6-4,CASSDGQGLNSPLHF
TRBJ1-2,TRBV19,CASSIDRGQDGYTF
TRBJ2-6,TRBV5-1,CASSLATRQGELSGANVLTF
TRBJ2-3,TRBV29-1,CSVAQVGSDTQYF
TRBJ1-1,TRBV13,CASSPGAGGNTEAFF
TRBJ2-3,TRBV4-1,CASKGEGAFIDTQYF
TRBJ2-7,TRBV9,CASSVGAGGPTFEQYF
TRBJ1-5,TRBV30,CAWGTGYDSWPQHF
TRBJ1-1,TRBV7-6,CASSSLGGGANTEAFF
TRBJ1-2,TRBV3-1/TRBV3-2,CASSQEGTGRHGYTF
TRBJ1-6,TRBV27,CASTSDRVYSPLHF
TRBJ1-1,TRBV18,CASSPKQGNTEAFF
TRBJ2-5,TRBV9,CASSGGGTQETQYF
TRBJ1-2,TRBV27,CASSLSTTGSYGYTF
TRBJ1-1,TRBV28,CASSFSGHSNTEAFF
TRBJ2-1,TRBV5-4,CASSLALIDNEQFF
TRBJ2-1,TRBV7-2,CASSLGGQNYNEQFF
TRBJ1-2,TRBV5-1,CASSLGTDWGGGYTF
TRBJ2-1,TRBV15,CATSRRTSGENNEQFF
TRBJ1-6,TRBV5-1,CASSISSYNSPLHF